These T cell receptor beta chains were read from a single sample in a study of blood T cell repertoires in COVID-19. Libraries were prepared by immunoSEQ multiplex PCR; TCRdb keeps only in-frame clonotypes and omits some of them. Here the sample spans roughly 200,000 clones, roughly 80% being singletons. The material sequenced was peripheral blood. All receptors derive from a woman older than 75 with acute or convalescent COVID-19. The CDR3 runs from the conserved cysteine through the conserved F or W. D genes are given only for firm matches. Rows may omit the clone size; those that give it use once, few, many or a size class.

clone_size	d_call	cdr3_length	v_call	j_call	cdr3_nt	cdr3_aa
NA	TRBD2	16	TRBV7-2	TRBJ2-3	TGTGCCAGCATCGCCGCCGTGGGACTAGCGGCAGATACGCAGTATTTT	CASIAAVGLAADTQYF
NA	NA	15	TRBV7-2	TRBJ1-2	TGTGCCAGCAGCACGCGTCAAGGGGTTCACTATGGCTACACCTTC	CASSTRQGVHYGYTF
NA	NA	13	TRBV5-4	TRBJ1-3	TGTGCCACGGGAGTCTTCTCTGGAAACACCATATATTTT	CATGVFSGNTIYF
NA	NA	15	TRBV7-2	TRBJ1-2	TGTGCCAGCAGCCCGACGCTTCAGGGAAACTATGGCTACACCTTC	CASSPTLQGNYGYTF
NA	NA	16	TRBV4-1	TRBJ2-3	TGCGCCAGCAGACGTCCCGGGGACTTCCCTACAGATACGCAGTATTTT	CASRRPGDFPTDTQYF
NA	NA	18	TRBV11-2	TRBJ1-1	TGTGCCAGCAGCTCATTATCCCCCGCGTCAGCGAAGAACACTGAAGCTTTCTTT	CASSSLSPASAKNTEAFF
NA	NA	16	TRBV6-5	TRBJ1-6	TGTGCCAGCAGTTGGACAGAGAGCTCCTATAATTCACCCCTCCACTTT	CASSWTESSYNSPLHF
NA	TRBD2	16	TRBV5-5	TRBJ2-5	TGTGCCAGCAGCGCGCGGACTAGCGGGGGGGCGGGGACCCAGTACTTC	CASSARTSGGAGTQYF
NA	NA	12	TRBV14	TRBJ2-7	TGTGCCAGCACAACAGGAAACTACGAGCAGTACTTC	CASTTGNYEQYF
NA	TRBD1	14	TRBV6-1	TRBJ1-2	TGTGCCAGCAGTGAGATGGACAGGCGGGGTGGCTACACCTTC	CASSEMDRRGGYTF
once	NA	15	TRBV9	TRBJ2-3	TGTGCCAGCAGCCTTCGACAGGCAATCACAGATACGCAGTATTTT	CASSLRQAITDTQYF
NA	NA	12	TRBV6-5	TRBJ1-1	TGTGCCAGCCAGGGTGGGAACACTGAAGCTTTCTTT	CASQGGNTEAFF
NA	NA	16	TRBV3-1/TRBV3-2	TRBJ2-2	TGTGCCAGCAGCCCTCTAGCCCAGGGGGGAGCCGGGGAGCTGTTTTTT	CASSPLAQGGAGELFF
once	NA	13	TRBV12-5	TRBJ1-1	TGTGCTAGTGGTTTGGTAGGGGGCACTGAAGCTTTCTTT	CASGLVGGTEAFF
NA	TRBD2	16	TRBV5-1	TRBJ2-3	TGCGCCAGCAGCCAAGGACTAGCGGGCCCACTAGATACGCAGTATTTT	CASSQGLAGPLDTQYF
NA	TRBD1	15	TRBV5-1	TRBJ1-2	TGCGCCAGCAGCTTGGGTCCGGGACAGGGTTATGGCTACACCTTC	CASSLGPGQGYGYTF
NA	TRBD1	15	TRBV6-5	TRBJ1-4	TGTGCCAGCAGTTACAGGGACAGATGGAAGGGTAAACTGTTTTTT	CASSYRDRWKGKLFF
NA	NA	13	TRBV30	TRBJ1-3	TGTGCCTGGAGTTGGGGGGCTGGAAACACCATATATTTT	CAWSWGAGNTIYF
NA	TRBD2	14	TRBV29-1	TRBJ2-1	TGCAGCGTGGGGACTAGCGGGGCCTACAATGAGCAGTTCTTC	CSVGTSGAYNEQFF
NA	NA	17	TRBV7-6	TRBJ1-2	TGTGCCAGCAGCTTAGAGGCGGGGGCGGGCCCGGGCTATGGCTACACCTTC	CASSLEAGAGPGYGYTF
NA	TRBD1	14	TRBV3-1/TRBV3-2	TRBJ1-2	TGTGCCAGCAGCCAGGGAACAGGGGTGGCTGGCTACACCTTC	CASSQGTGVAGYTF
NA	TRBD2	17	TRBV3-1/TRBV3-2	TRBJ2-3	TGTGCCAGCAGCCAAGATCCTAGCGGGGGGCCCACAGATACGCAGTATTTT	CASSQDPSGGPTDTQYF
NA	NA	12	TRBV2	TRBJ2-7	TGTGCCAGCAGTTTGACAGGCTACGAGCAGTACTTC	CASSLTGYEQYF
NA	NA	14	TRBV9	TRBJ2-5	TGTGCCAGCAGCGTAGGGCAGGGTCGGGAGACCCAGTACTTC	CASSVGQGRETQYF
NA	NA	15	TRBV6-2/TRBV6-3	TRBJ2-3	TGTGCCAGCAGTTACTTGAGCTCAATAACAGATACGCAGTATTTT	CASSYLSSITDTQYF
NA	TRBD2	15	TRBV19	TRBJ2-7	TGTGCCAGTAGTAAAACTAGCGGGAGTGGCTACGAGCAGTACTTC	CASSKTSGSGYEQYF
NA	NA	15	TRBV5-1	TRBJ2-1	TGCGCCAGCAGGCTACGGGAGACCTCCTACAATGAGCAGTTCTTC	CASRLRETSYNEQFF
NA	NA	18	TRBV4-2	TRBJ1-2	TGTGCCAGCAGCCAAGAACTGGGGAGCCACATAAATAACTATGGCTACACCTTC	CASSQELGSHINNYGYTF
NA	TRBD2	16	TRBV5-1	TRBJ2-3	TGCGCCAGCAGCTTACCGGGACTAGCGATCACAGATACGCAGTATTTT	CASSLPGLAITDTQYF
few	TRBD2	13	TRBV7-9	TRBJ2-7	TGTGCCAGCAGCTTGGGACTAGCAGACGAGCAGTACTTC	CASSLGLADEQYF
NA	NA	16	TRBV10-3	TRBJ1-5	TGTGCCATCAGTGAGGGGGCCCGCTATAGCAATCAGCCCCAGCATTTT	CAISEGARYSNQPQHF
NA	TRBD1	13	TRBV6-5	TRBJ1-1	TGTGCCAGCAGTTACTCGGGGACAGGAGTGAGTTTCTTT	CASSYSGTGVSFF
NA	TRBD2	12	TRBV18	TRBJ2-3	TGTGCAGCCGGAGAGCGGGGAGATACGCAGTATTTT	CAAGERGDTQYF
NA	TRBD2	18	TRBV14	TRBJ2-1	TGTGCCAGCAGCCCCCTCTTAGGGCGGGGGGCAAGCCGCAATGAGCAGTTCTTC	CASSPLLGRGASRNEQFF
NA	NA	16	TRBV9	TRBJ2-1	TGTGCCAGCAGCGTATCGAGCGGGCAAGCCTACAATGAGCAGTTCTTC	CASSVSSGQAYNEQFF
NA	TRBD2	17	TRBV27	TRBJ2-3	TGTGCCAGCAGTTTGTTAGCGGGATCTGACCCTAGGGATACGCAGTATTTT	CASSLLAGSDPRDTQYF
NA	NA	15	TRBV14	TRBJ2-7	TGTGCCAGCAGTTCGAACAGGGTTGGTGCCTACGAGCAGTACTTC	CASSSNRVGAYEQYF
few	TRBD1	17	TRBV5-8	TRBJ1-5	TGTGCCAGCAGCTTAGGACAGGGAGGAATGAGCAATCAGCCCCAGCATTTT	CASSLGQGGMSNQPQHF
NA	NA	17	TRBV5-1	TRBJ1-3	TGCGCCAGCAGCTTCCTACAGGGCAGGAGCTCTGGAAACACCATATATTTT	CASSFLQGRSSGNTIYF